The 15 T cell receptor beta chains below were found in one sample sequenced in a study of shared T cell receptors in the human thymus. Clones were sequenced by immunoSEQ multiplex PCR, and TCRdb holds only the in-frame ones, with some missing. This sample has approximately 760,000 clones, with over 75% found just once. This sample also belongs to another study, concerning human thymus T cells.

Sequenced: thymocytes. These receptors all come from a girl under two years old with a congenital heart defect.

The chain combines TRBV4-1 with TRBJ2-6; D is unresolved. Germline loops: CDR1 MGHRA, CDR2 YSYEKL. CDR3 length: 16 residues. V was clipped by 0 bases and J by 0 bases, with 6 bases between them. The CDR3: CASSQDAASGANVLTF. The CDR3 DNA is TGCGCCAGCAGCCAAGATGCGGCCTCTGGGGCCAACGTCCTGACTTTC.

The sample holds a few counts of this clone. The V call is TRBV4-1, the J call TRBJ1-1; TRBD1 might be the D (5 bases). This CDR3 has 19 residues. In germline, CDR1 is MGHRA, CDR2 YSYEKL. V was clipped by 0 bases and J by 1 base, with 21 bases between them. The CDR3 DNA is TGCGCCAGCAGCCAAGATAGTCTGGGGCTCCGACGCCCGAACACTGAAGCTTTCTTT. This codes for CASSQDSLGLRRPNTEAFF.

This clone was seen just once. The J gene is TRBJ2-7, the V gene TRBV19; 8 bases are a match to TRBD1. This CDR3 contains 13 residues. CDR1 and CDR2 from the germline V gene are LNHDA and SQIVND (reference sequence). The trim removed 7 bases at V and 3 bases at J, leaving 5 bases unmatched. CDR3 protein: CASMDRADYEQYF. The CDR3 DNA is TGTGCCAGTATGGACAGGGCAGACTACGAGCAGTACTTC.

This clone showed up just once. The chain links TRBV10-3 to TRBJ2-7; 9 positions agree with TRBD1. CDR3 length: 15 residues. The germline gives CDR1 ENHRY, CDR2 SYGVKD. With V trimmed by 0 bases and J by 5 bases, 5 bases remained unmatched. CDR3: CAISESTGGWDEQYF. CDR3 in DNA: TGTGCCATCAGTGAGTCAACAGGGGGCTGGGACGAGCAGTACTTC.

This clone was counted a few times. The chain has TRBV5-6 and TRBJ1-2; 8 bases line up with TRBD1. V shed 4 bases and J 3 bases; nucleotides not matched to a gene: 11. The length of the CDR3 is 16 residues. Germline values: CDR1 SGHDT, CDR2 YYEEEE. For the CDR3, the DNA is TGTGCCAGCAGCCCGGGACAGGAGGGATTCGACTATGGCTACACCTTC. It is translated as CASSPGQEGFDYGYTF.

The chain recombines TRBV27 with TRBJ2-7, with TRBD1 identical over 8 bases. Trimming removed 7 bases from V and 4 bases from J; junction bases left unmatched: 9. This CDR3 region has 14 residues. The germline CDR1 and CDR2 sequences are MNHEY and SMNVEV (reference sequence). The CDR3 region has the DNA TGTGCCAGCAACCGATCGGACAGGGAGTACGAGCAGTACTTC. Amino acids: CASNRSDREYEQYF.

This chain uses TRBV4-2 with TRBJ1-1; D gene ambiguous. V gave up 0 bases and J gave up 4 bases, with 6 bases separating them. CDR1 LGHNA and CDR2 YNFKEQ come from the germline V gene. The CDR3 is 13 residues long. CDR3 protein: CASSQDRGTEAFF. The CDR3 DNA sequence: TGTGCCAGCAGCCAAGATCGCGGCACTGAAGCTTTCTTT.

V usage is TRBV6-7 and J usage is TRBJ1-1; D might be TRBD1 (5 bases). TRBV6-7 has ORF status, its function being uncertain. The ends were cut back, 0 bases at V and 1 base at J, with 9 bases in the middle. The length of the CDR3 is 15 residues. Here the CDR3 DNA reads TGTGCCAGCAGTTACTCGATCGGGGGGAACACTGAAGCTTTCTTT. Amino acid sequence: CASSYSIGGNTEAFF.

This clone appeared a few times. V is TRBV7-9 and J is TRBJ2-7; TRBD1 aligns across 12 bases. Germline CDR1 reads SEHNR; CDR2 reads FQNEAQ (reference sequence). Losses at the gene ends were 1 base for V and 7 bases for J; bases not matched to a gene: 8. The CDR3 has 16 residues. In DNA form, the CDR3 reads TGTGCCAGCAGCTTAGGTCGGGGACAGGGGGCCGGAGAGCAGTACTTC. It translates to CASSLGRGQGAGEQYF.

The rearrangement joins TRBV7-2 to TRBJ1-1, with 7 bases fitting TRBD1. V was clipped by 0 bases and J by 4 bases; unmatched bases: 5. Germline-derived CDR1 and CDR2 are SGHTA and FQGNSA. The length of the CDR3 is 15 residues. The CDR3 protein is CASSLALTGLTEAFF. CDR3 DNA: TGTGCCAGCAGCTTAGCCCTGACAGGGCTCACTGAAGCTTTCTTT.

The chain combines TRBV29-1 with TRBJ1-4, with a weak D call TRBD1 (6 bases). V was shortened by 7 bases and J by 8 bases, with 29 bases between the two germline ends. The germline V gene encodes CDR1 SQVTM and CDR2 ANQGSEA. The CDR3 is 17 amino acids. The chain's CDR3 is CSGTSGAVGGRGEKLFF. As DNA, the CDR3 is TGCAGCGGCACTTCAGGGGCGGTGGGCGGAAGAGGGGAAAAACTGTTTTTT.

The chain's CDR3 is CASTLHGGGTNYGYTF. The CDR3 nucleotides read TGTGCCAGCACCCTACATGGGGGGGGAACTAACTATGGCTACACCTTC. The chain combines TRBV7-9 with TRBJ1-2, with D possibly matching TRBD1 (5 bases). The CDR3 is 16 residues long. The V end was cut by 7 bases, the J end by 0 bases, with 18 bases between. CDR1 SEHNR and CDR2 FQNEAQ come from the germline V gene (reference sequence).

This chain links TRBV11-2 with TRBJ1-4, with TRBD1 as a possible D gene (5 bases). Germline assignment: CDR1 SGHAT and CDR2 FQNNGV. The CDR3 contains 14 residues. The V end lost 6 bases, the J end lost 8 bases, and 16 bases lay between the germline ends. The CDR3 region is CASRRNTQGEKLFF. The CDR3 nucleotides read TGTGCCAGCAGGCGAAACACCCAGGGCGAAAAACTGTTTTTT.

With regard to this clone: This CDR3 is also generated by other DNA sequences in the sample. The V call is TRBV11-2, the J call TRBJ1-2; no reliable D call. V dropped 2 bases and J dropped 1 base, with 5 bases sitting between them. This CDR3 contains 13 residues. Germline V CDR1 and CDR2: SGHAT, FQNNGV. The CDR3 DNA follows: TGTGCCAGCAGCTTACGGGGTAACTATGGCTACACCTTC. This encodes CASSLRGNYGYTF.

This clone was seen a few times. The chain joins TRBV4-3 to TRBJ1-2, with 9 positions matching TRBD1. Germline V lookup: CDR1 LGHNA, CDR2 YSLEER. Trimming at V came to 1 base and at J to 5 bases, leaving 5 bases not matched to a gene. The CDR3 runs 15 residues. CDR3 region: CASSQGSDRGYGYTF. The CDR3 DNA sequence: TGCGCCAGCAGCCAAGGTTCGGACAGGGGATATGGCTACACCTTC.